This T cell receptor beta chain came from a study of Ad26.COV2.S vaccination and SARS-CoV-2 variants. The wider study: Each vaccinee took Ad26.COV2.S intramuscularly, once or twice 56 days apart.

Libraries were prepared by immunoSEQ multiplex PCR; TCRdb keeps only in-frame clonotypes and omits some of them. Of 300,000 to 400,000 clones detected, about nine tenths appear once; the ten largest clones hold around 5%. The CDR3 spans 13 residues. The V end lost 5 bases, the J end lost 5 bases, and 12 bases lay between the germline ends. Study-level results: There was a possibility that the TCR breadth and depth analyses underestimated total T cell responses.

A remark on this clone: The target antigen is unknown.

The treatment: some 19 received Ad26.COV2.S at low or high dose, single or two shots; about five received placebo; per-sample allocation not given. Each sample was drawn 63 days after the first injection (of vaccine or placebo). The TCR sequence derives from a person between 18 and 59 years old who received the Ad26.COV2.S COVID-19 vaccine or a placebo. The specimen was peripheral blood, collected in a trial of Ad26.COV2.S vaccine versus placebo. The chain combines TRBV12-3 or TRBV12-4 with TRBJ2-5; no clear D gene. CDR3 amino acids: CASSPEGRETQYF. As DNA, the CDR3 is TGTGCCAGCAGTCCCGAAGGCCGGGAGACCCAGTACTTC.